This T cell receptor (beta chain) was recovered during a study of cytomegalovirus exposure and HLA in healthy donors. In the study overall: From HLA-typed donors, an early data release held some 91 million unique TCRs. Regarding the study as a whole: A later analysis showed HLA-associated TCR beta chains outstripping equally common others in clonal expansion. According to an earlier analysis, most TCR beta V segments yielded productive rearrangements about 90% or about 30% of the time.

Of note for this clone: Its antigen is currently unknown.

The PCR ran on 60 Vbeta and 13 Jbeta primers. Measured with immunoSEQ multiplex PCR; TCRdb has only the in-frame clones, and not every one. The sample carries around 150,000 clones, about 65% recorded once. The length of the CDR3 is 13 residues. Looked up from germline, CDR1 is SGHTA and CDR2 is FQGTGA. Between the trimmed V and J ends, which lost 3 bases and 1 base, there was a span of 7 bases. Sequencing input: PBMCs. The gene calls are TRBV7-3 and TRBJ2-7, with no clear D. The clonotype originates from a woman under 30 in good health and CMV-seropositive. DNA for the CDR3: TGTGCCAGCAGCTTTGACGGGTCCTACGAGCAGTACTTC. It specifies CASSFDGSYEQYF.